The entry below gives a single TCR beta chain sequence along with its context. The same CDR3 is also encoded by other DNA sequences in this sample. This sample stems from a study of PD-L1 blockade in urothelial cancer. Turning to the study itself: The patients had undergone anywhere from 0 to 3 prior chemotherapy regimens.

Germline V gene lookup returns CDR1 SGHTA and CDR2 FQGNSA. The CDR3 length is 14 residues. V lost 0 bases and J 5 bases, leaving 7 bases between the germline ends. The method was immunoSEQ multiplex PCR; TCRdb's version includes in-frame clones alone and lacks a portion of them. The table includes around 100,000 clones, around 85% detected once. The sequence was collected from a man in his fifties or sixties with urothelial cancer. This specimen consisted of PBMCs, obtained around atezolizumab (anti-PD-L1) treatment. J is TRBJ1-4 and V is TRBV7-2; D remains unclear. The CDR3 loop is CASSLAGRNEKLFF. The CDR3 bases are TGTGCCAGCAGCTTAGCCGGGAGAAATGAAAAACTGTTTTTT.